What follows are 32 T cell receptor beta chains derived from one specimen sequenced in a study of blood T cell repertoires in COVID-19. TCRdb keeps only in-frame clones here, not all; method: immunoSEQ multiplex PCR. The sample consists of 47,000 or so clones, approximately 80% of them appearing once. The sample taken for sequencing was peripheral blood. These receptors came from a woman older than 75 with COVID-19, enrolled during active disease.

The chain recombines TRBV19 with TRBJ1-2; 7 bases agree with TRBD1. V lost 4 bases, J lost 4 bases, and 15 bases stayed unmatched. This CDR3 region has 17 residues. Germline-derived CDR1 and CDR2 are LNHDA and SQIVND (reference sequence). The CDR3 region is CASSTRFEQGGSYGYTF. CDR3 nucleotide sequence: TGTGCCAGTAGTACCCGATTTGAGCAGGGGGGATCCTATGGCTACACCTTC.

The chain joins TRBV6-1 to TRBJ1-5, with D perhaps TRBD1 (6 bases). The CDR3 is 15 residues long. Germline CDR1 is MNHNS and CDR2 is SASEGT. V shed 2 bases and J shed 6 bases, with 14 bases lying between them. CDR3 residues: CASSEMMGAIQPQHF. CDR3 bases: TGTGCCAGCAGTGAAATGATGGGGGCAATTCAGCCCCAGCATTTT.

J is TRBJ1-2 and V is TRBV6-1; D call uncertain. The V end was cut by 2 bases, the J end by 0 bases, with 4 bases between. CDR1 MNHNS and CDR2 SASEGT come from the germline V gene. The CDR3 consists of 13 residues. The CDR3 here is CASSERANYGYTF. The CDR3 DNA is TGTGCCAGCAGTGAAAGAGCTAACTATGGCTACACCTTC.

This chain links TRBV28 with TRBJ1-2; D unresolved. Germline CDR1 and CDR2: MDHEN and SYDVKM. The CDR3 has 12 residues. The V end lost 8 bases, the J end lost 4 bases, and 11 bases lay between the germline ends. The CDR3 protein is CASSGEGYGYTF. DNA for the CDR3: TGTGCCAGCTCCGGGGAGGGCTATGGCTACACCTTC.

The J gene is TRBJ2-7, the V gene TRBV18; TRBD2 might be the D (6 bases). Trimming left V 6 bases short and J 3 bases short, with 15 bases between. This CDR3 comprises 14 residues. Germline values: CDR1 KGHSH, CDR2 LQKENI. CDR3 sequence reads: CASSPSGLHYEQYF. Here the CDR3 DNA reads TGTGCCAGCTCCCCCTCGGGACTGCACTACGAGCAGTACTTC. Together with reference TRBV18 and TRBJ2-7, the CDR3 gives the full variable domain: NAGVMQNPRHLVRRRGQEARLRCSPMKGHSHVYWYRQLPEEGLKFMVYLQKENIIDESGMPKERFSAEFPKEGPSILRIQQVVRGDSAAYFCASSPSGLHYEQYFGPGTRLTVT.

J is TRBJ2-3 and V is TRBV10-1; the match to TRBD2 covers 14 bases. The V and J ends lost 6 bases and 4 bases, in that order; junction bases with no gene match: 6. Per germline, CDR1 WNHNN and CDR2 SYGVQD (reference sequence). The CDR3 is 16 residues long. CDR3 in amino acids: CASSPGTSGSPDTQYF. In nucleotides, the CDR3 is TGCGCCAGCAGCCCGGGGACTAGCGGGAGTCCAGATACGCAGTATTTT.

This chain joins TRBV27 and TRBJ2-2, with D possibly being TRBD2 (5 bases). CDR1 is MNHEY and CDR2 is SMNVEV in the germline V gene (reference sequence). The ends were cut back, 6 bases at V and 6 bases at J, with 14 bases in the middle. CDR3 length equals 14 residues. CDR3 DNA sequence: TGTGCCAGCAGACCCCTGGACTCATCCGGGGAGCTGTTTTTT. Its protein is CASRPLDSSGELFF.

This chain joins TRBV18 and TRBJ2-1; TRBD2 is a possible D gene (6 bases). V lost 3 bases, J lost 7 bases, and 13 bases lay in between. This CDR3 spans 14 amino acids. CDR1 is KGHSH and CDR2 is LQKENI in the germline V gene. CDR3 amino acids: CASSPEGTVNEQFF. CDR3 in DNA: TGTGCCAGCTCACCGGAAGGGACTGTAAATGAGCAGTTCTTC.

This rearrangement joins TRBV7-3 to TRBJ2-2; 9 bases fit TRBD1. The CDR3 contains 15 residues. Trimming at V came to 5 bases and at J to 4 bases, leaving 5 bases not matched to a gene. Germline-derived CDR1 and CDR2 are SGHTA and FQGTGA. The CDR3 DNA is TGTGCCAGCAGCCCGGGACAGGGAGGCACCGGGGAGCTGTTTTTT. It is translated as CASSPGQGGTGELFF.

V gene TRBV15 combines with J gene TRBJ2-2, with TRBD2 as a possible D gene (7 bases). This CDR3 comprises 17 residues. The germline CDR1 and CDR2 sequences are LNHNV and YYDKDF (reference sequence). V shed 8 bases and J shed 7 bases, with 26 bases lying between them. The CDR3 loop reads CATYGIGGGSLIGELFF. Written as DNA, the CDR3 is TGTGCCACCTACGGAATTGGGGGCGGGAGCTTAATCGGGGAGCTGTTTTTT.

The rearrangement links TRBV19 to TRBJ1-6; D is perhaps TRBD1 (5 bases). CDR1 and CDR2 from the germline V gene are LNHDA and SQIVND (reference sequence). This CDR3 is 14 amino acids long. V was clipped by 5 bases and J by 10 bases, with 15 bases between them. The CDR3 sequence is CASSDSGGRSPLHF. The CDR3 DNA is TGTGCCAGTAGTGACTCGGGGGGTCGATCACCCCTCCACTTT.

Only one count was recorded for this clone. The V call is TRBV3-1 (or the pseudogene TRBV3-2), the J call TRBJ1-1, with TRBD1 matching 7 bases. Germline V gene sequence: CDR1 LGHDT, CDR2 YNNKEL (reference sequence). This CDR3 has 12 residues. Trimming cost V 6 bases and J 8 bases; bases outside gene matches: 6. The CDR3 spells CASSLRQGEAFF. The CDR3 DNA is TGTGCCAGCAGTCTTCGACAGGGAGAAGCTTTCTTT.

In DNA, the CDR3 is TGCAGTGCTCAGTACACGGGAAAACTGTTTTTT. Translating gives CSAQYTGKLFF. The genes are TRBV20-1 and TRBJ1-4; no clear D. Germline V gives CDR1 DFQATT, CDR2 SNEGSKA (reference sequence). The CDR3 runs to 11 residues. Trimming took off 5 bases at V and 10 bases at J, with 11 bases between the two ends.

The chain couples TRBV27 to TRBJ1-5; TRBD1 aligns across 7 bases. V was clipped by 3 bases and J by 1 base; unmatched bases: 3. The CDR3 is made up of 15 amino acids. The germline gives CDR1 MNHEY, CDR2 SMNVEV (reference sequence). CDR3 sequence reads: CASSFAGQSNQPQHF. CDR3 DNA: TGTGCCAGCAGTTTCGCGGGACAGAGCAATCAGCCCCAGCATTTT.

DNA of the CDR3: TGTGCTAGTGGTGCCAGACACCTGAGCTCTGGAAACACCATATATTTT. Translated, it gives CASGARHLSSGNTIYF. The rearrangement uses TRBV12-5 and TRBJ1-3, with D uncertain. Trimming cost V 5 bases and J 0 bases, with 14 bases left between them. This CDR3 comprises 16 residues. CDR1 and CDR2 from the germline V gene are LGHNT and FRNRAP.

V and J are TRBV5-6 and TRBJ1-4; the D gene is possibly TRBD1 (6 bases). CDR3 size: 14 residues. Trimming took 3 bases from V and 8 from J, leaving 14 bases between them. Per germline, CDR1 SGHDT and CDR2 YYEEEE. DNA of the CDR3: TGTGCCAGCAGCTGGGCAGGGGTTCGCGAAAAACTGTTTTTT. It specifies CASSWAGVREKLFF.

The chain carries TRBV14 and TRBJ1-2, with 7 bases lining up with TRBD1. Germline CDR1 is SGHDN and CDR2 is FVKESK. This CDR3 has 13 residues. The trim removed 3 bases at V and 8 bases at J, leaving 6 bases unmatched. The CDR3 sequence: CASSQTTGYGYTF. CDR3 bases: TGTGCCAGCAGCCAGACGACAGGGTACGGCTACACCTTC. Full variable domain (outside the CDR3, taken from reference TRBV14 and TRBJ1-2): EAGVTQFPSHSVIEKGQTVTLRCDPISGHDNLYWYRRVMGKEIKFLLHFVKESKQDESGMPNNRFLAERTGGTYSTLKVQPAELEDSGVYFCASSQTTGYGYTFGSGTRLTVV.

CDR3: CAWTRLAGRTDTQYF. The CDR3 DNA reads TGTGCCTGGACCCGACTAGCGGGAAGGACAGATACGCAGTATTTT. The V and J genes are TRBV30 and TRBJ2-3; 11 nucleotides align to TRBD2. This CDR3 spans 15 amino acids. Unmatched junction bases numbered 6, after V lost 4 bases and J lost 3 bases. The germline V gene has CDR1 GTSNPN and CDR2 SVGIG (reference sequence).

The chain uses TRBV24-1 and TRBJ2-1; 10 bases map to TRBD2. The CDR3 runs to 17 residues. Germline values: CDR1 KGHDR, CDR2 SFDVKD. V gave up 4 bases and J gave up 7 bases; unmatched junction bases: 12. The CDR3 is CATSDHRASGSGNEQFF. DNA of the CDR3: TGTGCCACCAGTGACCACAGAGCTAGCGGGAGTGGGAATGAGCAGTTCTTC.

This clone has ten or more counts. The J gene is TRBJ2-7, the V gene TRBV5-6; 7 bases are shared with TRBD2. From germline, CDR1 is SGHDT and CDR2 YYEEEE. This CDR3 has 19 amino acids. With 2 bases clipped from V and 0 bases from J, the junction kept 17 bases outside the gene matches. The CDR3 loop is CASSLSRGSTWLGSYEQYF. CDR3 in DNA: TGTGCCAGCAGCTTATCGCGCGGGAGTACCTGGTTGGGCTCCTACGAGCAGTACTTC.

This chain links TRBV5-1 with TRBJ2-1; 9 positions match TRBD2. Trimming took 0 bases from V and 9 from J; bases not matched to a gene: 10. Germline assignment: CDR1 SGHRS and CDR2 YFSETQ. The CDR3 contains 16 residues. DNA for the CDR3: TGCGCCAGCAGCTTGGGAGGCGGGAGGGCCGTAAGTGAGCAGTTCTTC. Amino acid sequence: CASSLGGGRAVSEQFF.

The chain carries TRBV16 and TRBJ2-7, with 9 bases matching TRBD2. The CDR3 spans 15 residues. Trimming at V came to 2 bases and at J to 6 bases, leaving 8 bases not matched to a gene. The germline gives CDR1 KGHSY, CDR2 FQNENV. CDR3 nucleotide sequence: TGTGCCAGCAGCCAAATCCTAGCGGGAAAGTCCGAGCAGTACTTC. Protein: CASSQILAGKSEQYF.

V is TRBV3-1 (or the pseudogene TRBV3-2) and J is TRBJ2-7; maybe TRBD1 (6 bases). V lost 5 bases to trimming and J lost 6 bases, with 17 bases between them. Looked up from germline, CDR1 is LGHDT and CDR2 is YNNKEL (reference sequence). This CDR3 has 14 residues. The CDR3 DNA sequence: TGTGCCAGCAGCAAACCGCAGGGGACGGGCGAGCAGTACTTC. Protein sequence: CASSKPQGTGEQYF.

This chain connects TRBV3-1 (or the pseudogene TRBV3-2) to TRBJ2-4, with TRBD2 as a possible D gene (6 bases). Trimming left V 1 base short and J 0 bases short, with 16 bases between. The germline V gene has CDR1 LGHDT and CDR2 YNNKEL (reference sequence). The CDR3 has 18 amino acids. As DNA, the CDR3 is TGTGCCAGCAGCCAAGCATGGGGGGAGGTAGGAGCCAAAAACATTCAGTACTTC. Amino acids: CASSQAWGEVGAKNIQYF.

This sequence joins TRBV19 and TRBJ1-1; D unresolved. CDR1 and CDR2 from the germline V gene are LNHDA and SQIVND (reference sequence). CDR3 length equals 15 residues. V lost 5 bases, J lost 1 base, and 14 bases lay in between. Written as DNA, the CDR3 is TGTGCCAGTAGTGATGGTGGTGGGCCGAACACTGAAGCTTTCTTT. Residues: CASSDGGGPNTEAFF.

As regards this clone: A single base separates this from a much larger clone, so it may be a read error. This chain uses TRBV4-1 with TRBJ1-2; D uncertain. Germline CDR1 MGHRA, CDR2 YSYEKL. This CDR3 spans 15 amino acids. CDR3 in amino acids: CVSSQDLALAGGYTF. The CDR3 DNA sequence: TGCGTCAGCAGCCAAGATCTAGCGCTCGCGGGTGGCTACACCTTC.

The rearrangement joins TRBV28 to TRBJ1-1; possibly TRBD1 for D (6 bases). V was trimmed by 5 bases and J by 4 bases, leaving 17 bases between them. Germline V gene sequence: CDR1 MDHEN, CDR2 SYDVKM. The CDR3 is 15 residues long. For the CDR3, the DNA is TGTGCCAGCAGTCCGATACAGGGTCGAGGCACTGAAGCTTTCTTT. It is translated as CASSPIQGRGTEAFF.

The chain has TRBV7-2 and TRBJ2-7; 13 nucleotides agree with TRBD2. Trimming at V came to 5 bases and at J to 2 bases, leaving 6 bases not matched to a gene. Looked up from germline, CDR1 is SGHTA and CDR2 is FQGNSA. The CDR3 consists of 16 residues. CDR3 DNA: TGTGCCAGCAGCGCGGGACTAGCGGGAACAACCTACGAGCAGTACTTC. Translated: CASSAGLAGTTYEQYF.

V usage is TRBV5-1 and J usage is TRBJ1-4; D might be TRBD1 (6 bases). Between the trimmed V and J ends, which lost 2 bases and 4 bases, there was a span of 18 bases. Germline V lookup: CDR1 SGHRS, CDR2 YFSETQ. This CDR3 has 17 amino acids. For the CDR3, the DNA is TGCGCCAGCAGCTTAACCGGGACACTCTCATATAATGAAAAACTGTTTTTT. Encoded protein: CASSLTGTLSYNEKLFF.

The chain has TRBV7-8 and TRBJ2-2, with D perhaps TRBD2 (6 bases). There are 13 residues in the CDR3. Germline CDR1 reads SGHVS; CDR2 reads FQNEAQ. V was clipped by 4 bases and J by 6 bases, with 9 bases between them. As DNA, the CDR3 is TGTGCCAGCAGCTGGGGCGGGGCCGGGGAGCTGTTTTTT. Encoded protein: CASSWGGAGELFF.

This rearrangement joins TRBV6-5 to TRBJ1-1, with D possibly TRBD1 on 6 matching bases. V was shortened by 5 bases and J by 5 bases, with 12 bases between the two germline ends. The CDR3 is 13 amino acids. In germline, CDR1 is MNHEY, CDR2 SVGAGI. CDR3 protein: CASSRGGLTEAFF. The CDR3 bases are TGTGCCAGCAGTCGGGGGGGGCTGACTGAAGCTTTCTTT.

The chain joins TRBV19 to TRBJ2-7; 11 bases map to TRBD1. This CDR3 is built from 16 residues. The germline V gene has CDR1 LNHDA and CDR2 SQIVND (reference sequence). V gave up 3 bases and J gave up 5 bases; unmatched junction bases: 9. The CDR3 loop reads CASSMGERTGGHEQYF. CDR3 coding DNA: TGTGCCAGTAGTATGGGGGAGAGGACAGGGGGCCACGAGCAGTACTTC.